Listed here is a single TCR beta chain. The antigen remains undetermined. An end of the junction does not agree with germline; a read error may underlie this. This sample was taken from a study of vaccination and CD4 T cells after COVID-19. The Oncomine TCR Beta short-read assay sequenced DNA from cultured CD4+ T cells. TCRdb analysed the PCR reads with MiXCR anew, one entry per CDR3 protein. Among around 8,100 distinct CDR3 sequences listed, approximately 70% were seen once. The treatment here: approximately nine-day PBMC culture with coronavirus spike peptide pools or control peptides (ViraFEST assay). The clonotype comes from a human donor with COVID-19. Specimen: cultured CD4+ T cells from blood, collected after SARS-CoV-2 vaccination.

CDR3 region: CVSRAGGGPEAFF. CDR3 nucleotides: TGTGTCAGCAGGGCGGGAGGTGGCCCTGAAGCTTTCTTT. This chain joins TRBV6-1 and TRBJ1-1; D may be TRBD1 (5 bases). CDR3 length: 13 residues. Germline CDR1 and CDR2: MNHNS and SASEGT.